This entry is about one TCR beta chain. The CDR3 consists of 15 residues. Germline CDR1 MDHEN, CDR2 SYDVKM. V dropped 8 bases and J dropped 4; count of bases not matched to a gene: 10. Libraries were prepared by immunoSEQ multiplex PCR; TCRdb keeps only in-frame clonotypes and omits some of them. The data contain 75,000 to 100,000 clones, roughly 94% of them seen just once; the ten biggest clones take up 0.25%. These data come from a study of technical replicates of blood from a handful of donors. Sequencing input: T cells isolated from PBMCs. V is TRBV28 and J is TRBJ2-7; TRBD2 agrees at 11 bases. This TCR was sampled from a human donor in good health. CDR3 loop: CASGLPGTSGYEQYF. CDR3 DNA: TGTGCCAGCGGGCTGCCCGGGACTAGCGGTTACGAGCAGTACTTC.